Below are 20 T cell receptor beta chains sequenced from a single sample in a study of blood T cell repertoires in COVID-19. Produced via immunoSEQ multiplex PCR; TCRdb's table is partial and in-frame only. Among over 200,000 clones listed, about 89% were seen once. The sample was peripheral blood. These receptor sequences come from a man aged 55 to 70 who had recovered from COVID-19.

In nucleotides, the CDR3 is TGTGCCAGTAGTATAGACCGCGGGGGCTACACCTTC. It codes for CASSIDRGGYTF. The chain has TRBV19 and TRBJ1-2; D gene uncertain. CDR1 is LNHDA and CDR2 is SQIVND in the germline V gene (reference sequence). This CDR3 region has 12 residues. The V end lost 0 bases, the J end lost 8 bases, and 7 bases lay between the germline ends.

The rearrangement joins TRBV29-1 to TRBJ2-3, with 7 bases identical to TRBD2. The CDR3 has 14 residues. The germline V gene has CDR1 SQVTM and CDR2 ANQGSEA. The CDR3 here is CSTKGGSRADTQYF. CDR3 coding DNA: TGCAGTACTAAGGGCGGGAGCCGGGCAGATACGCAGTATTTT.

The CDR3 region has the DNA TGCGCCAGCAGCCCCTGGACAGACAATCAGCCCCAGCATTTT. It is translated as CASSPWTDNQPQHF. The genes are TRBV4-1 and TRBJ1-5; weak D call: TRBD1 (6 bases). Deletions cut 4 bases from V and 3 bases from J, with 10 bases between. In germline, CDR1 is MGHRA, CDR2 YSYEKL. The CDR3 has 14 residues.

The rearrangement links TRBV28 to TRBJ2-5; 9 bases are shared with TRBD2. In germline, CDR1 is MDHEN, CDR2 SYDVKM. The V gene end was trimmed by 6 bases and the J gene end by 5 bases; junction bases not matched to a gene: 7. The CDR3 has 14 residues. The DNA of the CDR3 is TGTGCCAGCAGCTTTAGCGGGAGCGGCGAGACCCAGTACTTC. This translates into CASSFSGSGETQYF. Complete variable domain (other parts from reference TRBV28 and TRBJ2-5): DVKVTQSSRYLVKRTGEKVFLECVQDMDHENMFWYRQDPGLGLRLIYFSYDVKMKEKGDIPEGYSVSREKKERFSLILESASTNQTSMYLCASSFSGSGETQYFGPGTRLLVL.

This clone was found once. The rearrangement links TRBV9 to TRBJ1-1; TRBD1 aligns across 7 bases. The germline V gene has CDR1 SGDLS and CDR2 YYNGEE. The CDR3 runs 16 residues. Germline trimming cut 0 bases from V and 1 base from J; bases unmatched to any gene: 6. For the CDR3, the DNA is TGTGCCAGCAGCGTAGGGATAAGACAGGGGAACACTGAAGCTTTCTTT. This gives the protein CASSVGIRQGNTEAFF.

The sample holds a few counts of this clone. The V and J genes are TRBV6-5 and TRBJ2-3; a weak D match, TRBD1 (6 bases). V was cut by 6 bases and J by 2 bases, with 12 bases left in between. The germline CDR1 and CDR2 sequences are MNHEY and SVGAGI. The CDR3 covers 14 residues. The DNA of the CDR3 is TGTGCCAGCAGGAACAGGGAGATCACAGATACGCAGTATTTT. Translated, it gives CASRNREITDTQYF.

The chain carries TRBV6-5 and TRBJ1-1; D perhaps matches TRBD1 (5 bases). The CDR3 runs 14 residues. The germline CDR1 and CDR2 sequences are MNHEY and SVGAGI. Between the trimmed V and J ends, which lost 6 bases and 1 base, there was a span of 12 bases. The DNA for the CDR3 is TGTGCCAGCAGACGGGGGGTGGCGAACACTGAAGCTTTCTTT. Protein product: CASRRGVANTEAFF.

The chain joins TRBV12-5 to TRBJ1-3; D unresolved. Germline CDR1 LGHNT, CDR2 FRNRAP. The CDR3 length is 17 residues. V was cut by 0 bases and J by 0 bases, with 12 bases left in between. This chain's CDR3 is CASGLVGGRFSGNTIYF. For the CDR3, the DNA is TGTGCTAGTGGTTTGGTAGGTGGCAGGTTCTCTGGAAACACCATATATTTT.

V is TRBV5-1 and J is TRBJ2-2; tentatively, D is TRBD2 (5 bases). The germline V gene encodes CDR1 SGHRS and CDR2 YFSETQ. V was shortened by 4 bases and J by 5 bases, with 15 bases between the two germline ends. The CDR3 runs 15 residues. The DNA of the CDR3 is TGCGCCAGCAGCCCCAGAGAGGGAAGGACCGGGGAGCTGTTTTTT. It translates to CASSPREGRTGELFF.

The chain links TRBV28 to TRBJ2-7; 13 bases are shared with TRBD2. The CDR3 sequence is 15 residues long. V dropped 6 bases and J dropped 2; count of bases not matched to a gene: 4. Germline V lookup: CDR1 MDHEN, CDR2 SYDVKM. The CDR3 loop reads CASRTSGRFPYEQYF. As DNA, the CDR3 is TGTGCCAGCAGGACTAGCGGGAGGTTCCCCTACGAGCAGTACTTC.

The V gene is TRBV27, the J gene TRBJ1-2; maybe TRBD1 (5 bases). This CDR3 contains 13 residues. From germline, CDR1 is MNHEY and CDR2 SMNVEV (reference sequence). V was shortened by 6 bases and J by 8 bases, with 16 bases between the two germline ends. CDR3 DNA: TGTGCCAGCAGCCCTCAGGGTTTGGGCGGCTACACCTTC. Translating it yields CASSPQGLGGYTF.

This chain uses TRBV5-6 with TRBJ2-1; D might be TRBD1 (6 bases). The CDR3 spans 13 residues. Trimming shortened V by 4 bases and J by 8 bases, and 13 bases separated the two germline ends. CDR1 and CDR2 (germline): SGHDT, YYEEEE. The CDR3, as DNA: TGTGCCAGCAGCAACAACAGGGTACATGAGCAGTTCTTC. Amino acids: CASSNNRVHEQFF.

V is TRBV6-5 and J is TRBJ2-7; 7 nucleotides align to TRBD2. Germline lookup yields CDR1 MNHEY and CDR2 SVGAGI. Trimming took 8 bases from V and 4 from J; bases not matched to a gene: 11. This CDR3 has 14 amino acids. In nucleotides, the CDR3 is TGTGCCAGCGGTACAGCGGGGACTAAATACGAGCAGTACTTC. As protein: CASGTAGTKYEQYF.

Concerning this clone itself: Other DNA sequences in the same sample also yield this CDR3. The chain recombines TRBV5-1 with TRBJ1-2; TRBD1 aligns across 10 bases. Germline V gene sequence: CDR1 SGHRS, CDR2 YFSETQ. Unmatched junction bases numbered 1, after V lost 0 bases and J lost 5 bases. The CDR3 runs 14 residues. The CDR3 here is CASSLEGQGYGYTF. CDR3 sequence (DNA): TGCGCCAGCAGCTTGGAGGGACAGGGGTATGGCTACACCTTC.

CDR3 region: CASSPTSYEQYF. The CDR3 DNA follows: TGTGCCAGCAGCCCTACTTCGTACGAGCAGTACTTC. The rearrangement uses TRBV11-3 and TRBJ2-7; D is uncertain. V lost 5 bases and J 4 bases, leaving 9 bases between the germline ends. The CDR3 is 12 residues long. CDR1 SGHNT and CDR2 YENEEA come from the germline V gene.

This rearrangement joins TRBV7-2 to TRBJ1-1, with TRBD1 as a possible D gene (6 bases). The CDR3 is 14 residues long. CDR1 is SGHTA and CDR2 is FQGNSA in the germline V gene. Trimming shortened V by 6 bases and J by 8 bases, and 19 bases separated the two germline ends. The CDR3 reads CASRYEPWGGEAFF. The CDR3 bases are TGTGCCAGCAGATACGAACCTTGGGGGGGCGAAGCTTTCTTT.

The chain has TRBV6-2 or TRBV6-3 and TRBJ2-1; 8 bases agree with TRBD2. This CDR3 spans 16 amino acids. V was clipped by 2 bases and J by 4 bases; unmatched bases: 7. Germline V gene sequence: CDR1 MNHEY, CDR2 SVGEGT. This CDR3 reads CASSYRGSGVYNEQFF. The CDR3 coding sequence is TGTGCCAGCAGTTACAGAGGTAGCGGGGTATACAATGAGCAGTTCTTC.

The chain employs TRBV10-2 and TRBJ2-3; TRBD2 matches 11 bases. Losses at the gene ends were 3 bases for V and 5 bases for J; bases not matched to a gene: 10. The CDR3 runs to 17 residues. CDR1 is WSHSY, CDR2 SAAADI, per germline. The CDR3 loop is CASSDAIAGGRVDTQYF. The CDR3 region has the DNA TGCGCCAGCAGTGATGCCATAGCGGGGGGGCGTGTAGATACGCAGTATTTT.

The V and J genes are TRBV5-1 and TRBJ2-5, with D perhaps TRBD1 (6 bases). The CDR3 has 15 amino acids. V lost 7 bases to trimming and J lost 0 bases, with 16 bases between them. Germline CDR1 SGHRS, CDR2 YFSETQ. This CDR3 reads CASGSTTGDQETQYF. CDR3 nucleotides: TGCGCCAGCGGATCTACGACAGGCGACCAAGAGACCCAGTACTTC. Looking up the rest from reference TRBV5-1 and TRBJ2-5 gives the full variable domain: KAGVTQTPRYLIKTRGQQVTLSCSPISGHRSVSWYQQTPGQGLQFLFEYFSETQRNKGNFPGRFSGRQFSNSRSEMNVSTLELGDSALYLCASGSTTGDQETQYFGPGTRLLVL.

The V and J genes are TRBV4-1 and TRBJ2-5, with TRBD1 as a possible D gene (6 bases). Germline V gene data show CDR1 as MGHRA and CDR2 as YSYEKL. The V and J ends lost 3 bases and 3 bases respectively, with 11 bases between them. The CDR3 covers 14 residues. CDR3 residues: CASSQGARKETQYF. CDR3 nucleotides: TGCGCCAGCAGCCAGGGGGCCCGGAAAGAGACCCAGTACTTC.